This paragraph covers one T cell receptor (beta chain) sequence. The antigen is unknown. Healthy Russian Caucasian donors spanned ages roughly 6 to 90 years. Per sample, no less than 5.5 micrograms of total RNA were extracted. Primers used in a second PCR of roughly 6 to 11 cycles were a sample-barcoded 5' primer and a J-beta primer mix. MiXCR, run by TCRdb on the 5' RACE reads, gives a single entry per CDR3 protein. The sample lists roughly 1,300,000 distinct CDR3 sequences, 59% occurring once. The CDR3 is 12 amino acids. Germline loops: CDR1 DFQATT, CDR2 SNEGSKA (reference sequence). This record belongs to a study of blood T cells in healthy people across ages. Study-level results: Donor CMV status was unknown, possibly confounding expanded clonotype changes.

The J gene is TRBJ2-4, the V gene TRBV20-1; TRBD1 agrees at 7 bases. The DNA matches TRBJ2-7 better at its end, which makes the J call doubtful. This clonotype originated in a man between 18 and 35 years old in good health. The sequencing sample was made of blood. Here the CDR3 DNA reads TGCAGTGCTTACGACAGGGTCTACGAGCAGTACTTC. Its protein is CSAYDRVYEQYF.